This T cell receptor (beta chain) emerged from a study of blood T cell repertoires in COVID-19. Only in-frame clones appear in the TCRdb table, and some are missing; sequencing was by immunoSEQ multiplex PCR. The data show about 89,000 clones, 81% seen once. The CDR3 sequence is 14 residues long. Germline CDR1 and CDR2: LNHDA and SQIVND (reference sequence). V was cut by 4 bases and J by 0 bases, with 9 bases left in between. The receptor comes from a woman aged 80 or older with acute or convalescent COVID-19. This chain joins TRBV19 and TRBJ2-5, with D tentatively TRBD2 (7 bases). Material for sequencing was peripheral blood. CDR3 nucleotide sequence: TGTGCCAGTAGTAGCGGGGGCCACCAAGAGACCCAGTACTTC. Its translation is CASSSGGHQETQYF.